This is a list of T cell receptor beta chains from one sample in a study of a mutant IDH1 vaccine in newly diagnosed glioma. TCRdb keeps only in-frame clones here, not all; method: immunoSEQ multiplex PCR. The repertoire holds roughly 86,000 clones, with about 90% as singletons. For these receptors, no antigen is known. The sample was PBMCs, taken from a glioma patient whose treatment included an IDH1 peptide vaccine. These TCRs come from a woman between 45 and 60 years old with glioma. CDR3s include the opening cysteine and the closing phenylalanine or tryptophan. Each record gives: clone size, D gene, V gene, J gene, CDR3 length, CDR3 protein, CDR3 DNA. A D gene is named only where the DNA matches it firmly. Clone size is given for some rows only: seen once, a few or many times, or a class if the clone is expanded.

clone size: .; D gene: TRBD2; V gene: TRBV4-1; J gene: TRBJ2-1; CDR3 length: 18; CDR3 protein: CASSPGLAGGISYNEQFF; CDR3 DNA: TGCGCCAGCAGCCCGGGACTAGCGGGAGGGATCTCCTACAATGAGCAGTTCTTC
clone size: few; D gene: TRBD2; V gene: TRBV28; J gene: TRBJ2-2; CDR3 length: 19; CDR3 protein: CASSFAGTSGRVNTGELFF; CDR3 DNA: TGTGCCAGCAGCTTCGCCGGGACTAGCGGGAGGGTGAACACCGGGGAGCTGTTTTTT
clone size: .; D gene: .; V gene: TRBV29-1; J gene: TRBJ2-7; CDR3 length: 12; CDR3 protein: CSVKSDSYEQYF; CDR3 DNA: TGCAGCGTTAAGAGTGACTCCTACGAGCAGTACTTC
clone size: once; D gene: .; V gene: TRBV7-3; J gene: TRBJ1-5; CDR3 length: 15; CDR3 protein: CASSLSGGSNQPQHF; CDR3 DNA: TGTGCCAGCAGCTTATCAGGAGGGAGCAATCAGCCCCAGCATTTT
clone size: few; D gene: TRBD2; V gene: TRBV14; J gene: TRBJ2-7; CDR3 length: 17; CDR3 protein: CASSQRWGTSDSYEQYF; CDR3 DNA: TGTGCCAGCAGCCAAAGATGGGGGACTAGCGATTCCTACGAGCAGTACTTC
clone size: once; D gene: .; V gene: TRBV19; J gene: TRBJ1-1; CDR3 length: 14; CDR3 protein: CASSEGRRNTEAFF; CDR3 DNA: TGTGCCAGTAGTGAAGGACGGAGGAACACTGAAGCTTTCTTT
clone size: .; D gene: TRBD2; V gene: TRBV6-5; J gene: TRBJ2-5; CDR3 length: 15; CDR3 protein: CASSRRLAGGETQYF; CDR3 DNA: TGTGCCAGCAGTCGAAGACTAGCGGGAGGGGAGACCCAGTACTTC
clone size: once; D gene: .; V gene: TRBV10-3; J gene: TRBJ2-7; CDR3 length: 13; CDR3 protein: CATGTPSSYEQYF; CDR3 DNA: TGTGCCACCGGGACTCCAAGCTCCTACGAGCAGTACTTC
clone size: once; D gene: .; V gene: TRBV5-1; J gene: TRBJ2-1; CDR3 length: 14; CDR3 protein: CASSRGSGYNEQFF; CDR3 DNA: TGCGCCAGCAGTAGGGGTAGCGGCTACAATGAGCAGTTCTTC
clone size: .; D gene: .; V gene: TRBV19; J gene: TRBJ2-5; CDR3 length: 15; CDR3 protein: CASSAPGPLQETQYF; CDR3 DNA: TGTGCCAGTAGTGCCCCGGGACCCCTCCAAGAGACCCAGTACTTC
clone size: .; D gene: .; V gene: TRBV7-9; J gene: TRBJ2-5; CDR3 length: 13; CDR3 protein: CASSSDRAGAQYF; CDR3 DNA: TGTGCCAGCAGCTCCGACAGGGCGGGGGCCCAGTACTTC
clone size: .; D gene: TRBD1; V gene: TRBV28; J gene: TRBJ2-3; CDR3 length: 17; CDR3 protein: CASSLTTGTGLADTQYF; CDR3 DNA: TGTGCCAGCAGCCTCACGACCGGGACAGGGCTTGCAGATACGCAGTATTTT
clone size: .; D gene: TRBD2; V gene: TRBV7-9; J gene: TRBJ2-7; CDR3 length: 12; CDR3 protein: CASGRDGGEQYF; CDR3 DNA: TGTGCCAGCGGGAGGGACGGGGGCGAGCAGTACTTC